Listed below are T cell receptor beta chains from one sample, sequenced in a study of cytomegalovirus exposure and HLA in healthy donors. Assay used: immunoSEQ multiplex PCR; TCRdb lists only in-frame clones, some missing. This sample has 60,000 to 90,000 clones, with about 70% found just once. The material sequenced was PBMCs. The receptor set was obtained from a woman in her forties or fifties in good health and CMV-seropositive. Each CDR3 is given without its conserved first and last residue. The order of the fields is CDR3 length, V gene, J gene, D gene, CDR3 protein. D genes are given only for firm matches.

>11|TRBV11-3|TRBJ2-2|TRBD1
ASSLTGTGELF
>15|TRBV5-4|TRBJ2-5|TRBD1
ASSLGGTGGSQETQY
>13|TRBV4-3|TRBJ2-7|TRBD1
ASSQGTGDAYEQY
>11|TRBV18|TRBJ1-2|TRBD1
ASSSGGDYGYT
>13|TRBV19|TRBJ2-5|TRBD2
ASSISGSGGKTQY
>12|TRBV28|TRBJ2-7|TRBD2
ASSSPSGSYEQY
>12|TRBV6-5|TRBJ2-1|.
ASSYSGHYNEQF
>15|TRBV11-3|TRBJ2-1|TRBD2
ASSFLWTSGAVNEQF
>15|TRBV29-1|TRBJ2-1|TRBD2
SVAGLARTSSYNEQF
>12|TRBV5-1|TRBJ2-5|.
ASSPEGRGETQY
>14|TRBV2|TRBJ2-6|.
ASSDLGKVRANVLT
>12|TRBV25-1|TRBJ1-2|.
ASSEWGVDYGYT
>11|TRBV11-3|TRBJ2-1|.
ASSLGQGDEQF
>13|TRBV10-3|TRBJ1-4|.
AISELGQKDEKLF
>10|TRBV21-1|TRBJ2-1|.
ASSTPGNEQF
>13|TRBV5-1|TRBJ1-2|TRBD1
ASSLDGDRERGYT
>13|TRBV5-1|TRBJ1-5|TRBD1
ASSPLGTANQPQH
>13|TRBV13|TRBJ1-3|TRBD1
ASSLGRGHGNTIY
>15|TRBV19|TRBJ2-3|TRBD1
ASRYNRAGGAADTQY
>13|TRBV7-6|TRBJ1-4|TRBD1
ASSDRGIGDEKLF
>12|TRBV6-1|TRBJ2-7|.
ASRVRSREYEQY
>12|TRBV4-1|TRBJ1-2|.
ASSQAGSNYGYT
>10|TRBV30|TRBJ1-3|.
AWSVQGNTIY
>13|TRBV10-3|TRBJ2-1|TRBD2
AISDGRERMYEQF
>13|TRBV2|TRBJ1-5|TRBD1
ASSEGTGDGQPQH
>12|TRBV6-4|TRBJ2-3|.
ASSRGTSTDTQY
>15|TRBV28|TRBJ1-1|.
ASSPVMYLDRNTEAF
>10|TRBV2|TRBJ1-2|TRBD1
AIGQGDYGYT
>9|TRBV30|TRBJ1-1|.
AWSRGTEAF
>14|TRBV6-4|TRBJ2-7|TRBD1
ASSDSRGTGFYEQY
>15|TRBV4-3|TRBJ2-1|.
ASSQDPPGSSYNEQF
>11|TRBV15|TRBJ2-7|TRBD1
ATSTGQTYEQY
>12|TRBV5-4|TRBJ2-5|TRBD2
ASSLGGGRETQY
>12|TRBV6-6|TRBJ1-2|.
ASSYVQGNDGYT
>13|TRBV10-3|TRBJ1-2|TRBD1
AISLDREGRYGYT
>12|TRBV10-3|TRBJ2-7|.
AIKGSGSSYEQY
>14|TRBV13|TRBJ2-7|.
ASSLGGPGHPYEQY
>11|TRBV19|TRBJ2-7|.
ASTAIGGGEQY
>12|TRBV27|TRBJ2-7|.
ASSLRRHSYEQY
>12|TRBV11-2|TRBJ1-1|.
ASSLDLLNTEAF
>13|TRBV5-8|TRBJ2-3|.
ASSWRGAPFHTQY
>14|TRBV4-3|TRBJ2-3|TRBD2
ASSQRTSGTVDTQY
>13|TRBV7-2|TRBJ2-7|.
ASSWGGDSPFEQY
>15|TRBV7-9|TRBJ1-1|TRBD1
ASSLRQGSYVNTEAF
>11|TRBV18|TRBJ2-7|.
ASSPTESYEQY
>15|TRBV11-2|TRBJ2-7|TRBD2
ASSLVLASGSFYEQY
>12|TRBV9|TRBJ1-6|TRBD1
ASSKQGSNSPLH
>14|TRBV11-2|TRBJ1-2|TRBD1
ASSSSGQGANYGYT
>13|TRBV2|TRBJ2-3|.
ASSSLRVSTDTQY
>13|TRBV27|TRBJ1-1|TRBD1
ASSLYGQENTEAF
>14|TRBV7-8|TRBJ2-7|TRBD1
ASSLFYGTGSGEQY